This is a list of T cell receptor beta chains from one sample in a study of chemoradiotherapy in HPV16-positive cancers. The table came from immunoSEQ multiplex PCR; TCRdb's copy has only in-frame clones and leaves some out. The profile shows fewer than 40,000 clones, about 77% of them singletons. Sequenced here: blood, sampled from a patient who underwent chemoradiotherapy. Receptor source: a human donor with HPV-associated anogenital cancer. The CDR3 runs from the conserved cysteine through the conserved F or W. A D gene is named only where the DNA matches it firmly. Expanded clones get a size class; other rows say once, few or many, or leave the size out.

TRBV6-5,.,TRBJ1-1,.,CASTMGGRNTEAFF,TGTGCCAGCACCATGGGAGGCAGGAACACTGAAGCTTTCTTT
TRBV9,.,TRBJ2-2,.,CASSVSGGDTGELFF,TGTGCCAGCAGCGTATCGGGGGGCGATACCGGGGAGCTGTTTTTT
TRBV7-9,TRBD1,TRBJ1-2,.,CASSSGQQNYGYTF,TGTGCCAGCAGCTCGGGACAGCAAAACTATGGCTACACCTTC
TRBV6-5,.,TRBJ1-6,.,CASSYRGVDSPLHF,TGTGCCAGCAGTTACCGAGGGGTGGATTCACCCCTCCACTTT
TRBV5-4,.,TRBJ1-1,once,CASSPGGGLRENTEAFF,TGTGCCAGCAGCCCTGGTGGGGGTTTGAGGGAGAACACTGAAGCTTTCTTT
TRBV6-1,.,TRBJ1-2,.,CASSDGGYDGYTF,TGTGCCAGCAGTGATGGGGGTTATGATGGCTACACCTTC
TRBV11-2,TRBD1,TRBJ2-5,.,CASSTTGTGGDETQYF,TGTGCCAGCAGCACAACCGGGACAGGGGGAGATGAGACCCAGTACTTC
TRBV5-1,TRBD2,TRBJ2-1,.,CASEGLGVDEQFF,TGCGCCAGCGAGGGACTAGGGGTAGATGAGCAGTTCTTC
TRBV11-1,TRBD2,TRBJ2-1,.,CASSLSGPTNEQFF,TGTGCCAGCAGCCTTAGCGGGCCCACGAATGAGCAGTTCTTC
TRBV15,.,TRBJ2-7,few,CATSREVLGSYEQYF,TGTGCCACCAGCAGAGAGGTTTTGGGTTCCTACGAGCAGTACTTC
TRBV7-2,.,TRBJ2-5,.,CASSPGRNQETQYF,TGTGCCAGCAGCCCAGGGCGGAACCAAGAGACCCAGTACTTC
TRBV10-3,.,TRBJ1-4,.,CAISESRGARVEKLFF,TGTGCCATCAGTGAGTCGAGGGGGGCAAGGGTTGAAAAACTGTTTTTT
TRBV7-2,.,TRBJ2-5,.,CASSSSTGTQYF,TGTGCCAGCAGCTCTTCAACGGGGACCCAGTACTTC
TRBV6-4,TRBD2,TRBJ2-1,once,CASSRLGTSGVLEQFF,TGTGCCAGCAGCAGACTAGGGACTAGCGGGGTTCTTGAGCAGTTCTTC
TRBV2,TRBD1,TRBJ1-3,once,CASSGLAGGFSGNTIYF,TGTGCCAGCAGCGGGTTGGCAGGGGGCTTCTCTGGAAACACCATATATTTT